This TCR beta chain was captured by sequencing in a study of early stage breast cancer tumors. Study background: About 80% of the 16 invasive tumors were ER+, PR+ and HER2-. Average read coverage per sample was about 10-fold. Overall study findings and caveats: Compared with adjacent normal breast tissue, tumors showed 2 to 2.5-fold greater T cell density and higher clonality.

Comments on this clone: Its antigen is unknown.

Blood replicates held 0.5 ug DNA, tumor or normal breast about 1.5 ug, two each. Assay: immunoSEQ multiplex PCR; the TCRdb copy retains only in-frame clones and omits some. The sample includes roughly 40,000 clones, around 69% of them seen just once. The V gene end was trimmed by 6 bases and the J gene end by 2 bases; junction bases not matched to a gene: 10. Germline loops: CDR1 SGHRS, CDR2 YFSETQ. The CDR3 is made up of 17 amino acids. This chain links TRBV5-1 with TRBJ2-6; 8 bases line up with TRBD1. Sequencing input: blood. The TCR was taken from a person between 50 and 60 years old with breast cancer. The CDR3, as DNA: TGCGCCAGCACGTTCACAGGGGGAGGTGCTGGGGCCAACGTCCTGACTTTC. Amino acid sequence: CASTFTGGGAGANVLTF.